This is a list of T cell receptor beta chains from one sample in a study of blood T cell repertoires in COVID-19. Sequencing used immunoSEQ multiplex PCR; TCRdb keeps in-frame clones, though not all of them. The sample holds 230,000 or so clones; around 89% are singletons and the top ten take approximately 2.3%. Sequenced: peripheral blood. The receptors stem from an older woman with COVID-19, enrolled during active disease. Each CDR3 is given without its conserved first and last residue. A row's size may be missing; if present it is once, few, many or a size class.

-	TRBV3-1/TRBV3-2	TRBJ1-5	ASSQEWGVDQPQH
once	TRBV4-1	TRBJ1-1	ASSQGGQWQLNTEAF
-	TRBV11-1	TRBJ1-2	ASSLYAGYGYT
-	TRBV18	TRBJ2-5	ASSLGTVTKTQY
few	TRBV19	TRBJ2-2	ASRTGQGAIGELF
-	TRBV30	TRBJ1-1	AWSVGRGRVTEAF
-	TRBV9	TRBJ1-2	ASSVGGQGYGYT
-	TRBV12-3/TRBV12-4	TRBJ2-1	ASSLERIRQF
-	TRBV24-1	TRBJ2-7	ATSDLSQGECEQY
-	TRBV7-6	TRBJ1-4	ASSLGIGGTGERNEKLF
-	TRBV2	TRBJ2-2	ATTPGAGELF
once	TRBV6-5	TRBJ1-6	ASSYSTGPSSPLH
-	TRBV5-4	TRBJ2-1	ASSFPGGTEQF
-	TRBV7-9	TRBJ1-6	ASSLDTGSSPLH
-	TRBV11-3	TRBJ1-1	ASSSVDRDLNTEAF
-	TRBV19	TRBJ2-2	ASTMSLAGSGELF
-	TRBV7-2	TRBJ2-7	ASSLDILYEQY
-	TRBV5-1	TRBJ1-6	ASSLGRADSPLH
-	TRBV7-9	TRBJ1-2	ASSFGQGVQYGYT
once	TRBV28	TRBJ1-2	ASSLGAGTDRSYGYT
-	TRBV30	TRBJ1-4	AWSWQANEKLF
-	TRBV7-3	TRBJ2-1	ASSSGLAGGNEQF
-	TRBV6-1	TRBJ2-7	ASSEGGTGLYEQY
-	TRBV19	TRBJ1-1	ASSIWTGGEGSEAF
-	TRBV19	TRBJ1-1	ASSVSGVGTEAF
-	TRBV6-6	TRBJ2-3	ASSLTGSGTDTQY
-	TRBV7-2	TRBJ1-4	ASSPQTGLNEKLF
-	TRBV19	TRBJ1-2	ASSFTGDYGYT
-	TRBV4-3	TRBJ2-3	ASSQLQGYTDTQY
-	TRBV15	TRBJ1-2	ATSRERDYGYT
-	TRBV19	TRBJ1-2	ASSIYSDHYGYT
-	TRBV7-8	TRBJ2-5	ASSLVRGETQY
-	TRBV11-3	TRBJ2-2	ASSPGYRGATNTGELF
-	TRBV5-1	TRBJ1-3	ASSSTTGFRNTIY
-	TRBV9	TRBJ1-4	ASTPHTGTGDEKLF
once	TRBV19	TRBJ1-2	ASSISIARTGYNYGYT
-	TRBV5-1	TRBJ2-2	ASSLGGLGYTGELF
-	TRBV7-9	TRBJ1-5	ASSWGQASNQPQH
-	TRBV19	TRBJ1-2	ASSISVSYGYT
-	TRBV6-5	TRBJ1-5	ASSPTTANNQPQH
-	TRBV10-3	TRBJ2-7	AISARQGNEQY
few	TRBV5-1	TRBJ1-3	ASSFSTARSGNTIY
-	TRBV11-2	TRBJ1-1	ASSLTGGAGAEAF
once	TRBV28	TRBJ2-5	ASSPLNGGGETQY
-	TRBV4-2	TRBJ2-3	ASSRGGGNTDTQY